This T cell receptor (beta chain) was observed in a study of spatial heterogeneity in lung cancer. The study tagged each TCR cDNA molecule with a unique molecular identifier. TCRdb reprocessed the 5' RACE reads with MiXCR, giving one entry per CDR3 protein. The data show 7,000 to 8,000 distinct CDR3 sequences, around 7% seen once. The CDR3 totals 13 residues. Looked up from germline, CDR1 is SGHVS and CDR2 is FNYEAQ. The trim removed 6 bases at V and 4 bases at J, leaving 4 bases unmatched. This clonotype was observed many times. This beta chain is a stray read from a library made for alpha chains; its abundance is not meaningful. Time point of the sample: sample taken at primary tumor resection. Whole RNA obtained from tumor, nontumor lung or frozen PBMC underwent sequencing without sorting. The cohort: around 77 early-stage, untreated non-small cell lung cancer patients.

The receptor comes from a male donor with early-stage non-small cell lung cancer. The chain is built from TRBV7-6 and TRBJ1-2; 8 positions agree with TRBD1. Sequenced material: PBMCs, taken at surgery. CDR3 residues: CASSPGGSYGYTF. CDR3 nucleotides: TGTGCCAGCAGTCCAGGGGGCTCCTATGGCTACACCTTC. Variable domain in full (rest from reference TRBV7-6 and TRBJ1-2): GAGVSQSPRYKVTKRGQDVALRCDPISGHVSLYWYRQALGQGPEFLTYFNYEAQQDKSGLPNDRFSAERPEGSISTLTIQRTEQRDSAMYRCASSPGGSYGYTFGSGTRLTVV.